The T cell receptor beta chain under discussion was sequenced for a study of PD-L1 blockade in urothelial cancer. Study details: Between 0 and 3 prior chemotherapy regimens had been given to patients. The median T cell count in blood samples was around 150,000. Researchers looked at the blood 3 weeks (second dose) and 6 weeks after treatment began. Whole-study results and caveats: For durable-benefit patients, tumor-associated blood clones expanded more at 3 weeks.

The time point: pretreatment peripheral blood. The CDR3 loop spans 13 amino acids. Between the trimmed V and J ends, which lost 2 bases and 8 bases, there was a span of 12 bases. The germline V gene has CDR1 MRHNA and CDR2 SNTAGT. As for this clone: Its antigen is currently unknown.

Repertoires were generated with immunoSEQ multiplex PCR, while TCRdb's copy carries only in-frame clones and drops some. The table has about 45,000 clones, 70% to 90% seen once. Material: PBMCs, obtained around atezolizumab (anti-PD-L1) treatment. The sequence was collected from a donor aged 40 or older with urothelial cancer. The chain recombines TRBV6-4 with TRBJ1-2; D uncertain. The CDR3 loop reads CASSDPPNLGYTF. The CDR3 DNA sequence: TGTGCCAGCAGTGACCCCCCGAACTTGGGCTACACCTTC.